The rows below give T cell receptor beta chains drawn from one sample of a study of cytomegalovirus exposure and HLA in healthy donors. Data came from immunoSEQ multiplex PCR; TCRdb stores just in-frame clones and leaves some out. The table has 110,000 to 150,000 clones, around 75% seen once. The sequenced sample was PBMCs. These receptors were obtained from a young man in good health and CMV-seronegative. Each CDR3 is given with its conserved first and last residue. A D gene is named only where the DNA matches it firmly. Expanded clones get a size class; other rows say once, few or many, or leave the size out.

V gene	J gene	D gene	clone size	CDR3 protein	CDR3 DNA
TRBV28	TRBJ2-3	-	-	CASSTPQGNTDTQYF	TGTGCCAGCAGTACACCCCAGGGGAACACAGATACGCAGTATTTT
TRBV5-1	TRBJ1-2	TRBD1	-	CASSLEDRGRWYGYTF	TGCGCCAGCAGCTTGGAGGACAGGGGGCGTTGGTATGGCTACACCTTC
TRBV2	TRBJ2-7	TRBD1	-	CASRGTGYGEQYF	TGTGCCAGCAGGGGGACAGGGTACGGCGAGCAGTACTTC
TRBV14	TRBJ2-3	TRBD2	-	CASSQDPRLAGGSDTQYF	TGTGCCAGCAGCCAAGATCCCCGACTAGCGGGAGGGTCAGATACGCAGTATTTT
TRBV15	TRBJ2-5	-	-	CATSREGVQETQYF	TGTGCCACCAGCAGAGAAGGGGTCCAAGAGACCCAGTACTTC
TRBV5-6	TRBJ2-3	TRBD2	once	CASSSGLAKSLGTDTQYF	TGTGCCAGCAGCTCCGGACTAGCGAAATCTTTGGGCACAGATACGCAGTATTTT
TRBV5-5	TRBJ1-2	TRBD1	-	CASSRTQGAINGYTF	TGTGCCAGCAGCCGAACACAGGGGGCAATCAATGGCTACACCTTC
TRBV27	TRBJ2-7	TRBD1	once	CASSSIDRVPYEQYF	TGTGCCAGCAGTTCAATCGACAGGGTCCCTTACGAGCAGTACTTC
TRBV29-1	TRBJ2-1	-	-	CSVDKGANEQFF	TGCAGCGTTGACAAAGGGGCGAATGAGCAGTTCTTC
TRBV30	TRBJ1-6	TRBD1	-	CAWSAGPDRGGTPLHF	TGTGCCTGGAGTGCCGGACCCGACAGGGGCGGGACACCCCTCCACTTT
TRBV2	TRBJ2-7	TRBD2	-	CASTKLAGALEQYF	TGTGCCAGCACTAAACTAGCGGGGGCTCTTGAGCAGTACTTC